This passage covers 10 T cell receptor beta chains from one sample sequenced in a study of blood T cell repertoires in COVID-19. Libraries were prepared by immunoSEQ multiplex PCR; TCRdb keeps only in-frame clonotypes and omits some of them. The profile shows 450,000 or so clones, roughly nine tenths of them singletons. Sequenced material: peripheral blood. These receptor sequences come from a man aged 18 to 30 with COVID-19, enrolled during active disease.

This rearrangement joins TRBV5-1 to TRBJ1-2; D gene ambiguous. The CDR3 runs 12 residues. The germline V gene encodes CDR1 SGHRS and CDR2 YFSETQ. Trimming took 0 bases from V and 8 from J, leaving 8 bases between them. The CDR3 region has the DNA TGCGCCAGCAGCTTGGGAGGAGACGGCTACACCTTC. Amino acids: CASSLGGDGYTF.

This chain connects TRBV19 to TRBJ1-5; tentatively, D is TRBD1 (6 bases). This CDR3 spans 15 amino acids. Between the trimmed V and J ends, which lost 5 bases and 2 bases, there was a span of 13 bases. Per the germline V gene, CDR1 is LNHDA and CDR2 is SQIVND (reference sequence). The CDR3 nucleotides read TGTGCCAGTAGTGAAGGACAGCCTGGCAATCAGCCCCAGCATTTT. It specifies CASSEGQPGNQPQHF.

The genes are TRBV11-3 and TRBJ2-7; tentatively, D is TRBD1 (6 bases). Germline lookup yields CDR1 SGHNT and CDR2 YENEEA. V was cut by 5 bases and J by 0 bases, with 26 bases left in between. CDR3 length: 19 amino acids. CDR3 protein: CASSPHPRPGHPFSYEQYF. The CDR3 region has the DNA TGTGCCAGCAGCCCCCACCCTAGGCCGGGACATCCGTTCTCCTACGAGCAGTACTTC.

The chain carries TRBV5-1 and TRBJ1-2; tentatively, D is TRBD1 (5 bases). The V and J ends lost 6 bases and 4 bases respectively, with 16 bases between them. Germline CDR1 SGHRS, CDR2 YFSETQ. There are 14 residues in the CDR3. CDR3 region: CASKQVLHSYGYTF. The CDR3 DNA sequence: TGCGCCAGCAAACAGGTCCTGCATAGCTATGGCTACACCTTC.

The chain carries TRBV10-1 and TRBJ2-2, with D possibly being TRBD2 (6 bases). The CDR3 has 13 amino acids. Trimming shortened V by 5 bases and J by 6 bases, and 10 bases separated the two germline ends. The germline V gene encodes CDR1 WNHNN and CDR2 SYGVQD (reference sequence). The CDR3: CASSPTRAGELFF. CDR3 sequence (DNA): TGCGCCAGCAGTCCGACTAGAGCCGGGGAGCTGTTTTTT.

The chain uses TRBV3-1 (or the pseudogene TRBV3-2) and TRBJ1-1; D remains unclear. This CDR3 region has 12 residues. Trimming pared 1 base from V and 4 bases from J, leaving 4 bases between. Germline CDR1 reads LGHDT; CDR2 reads YNNKEL (reference sequence). This CDR3 is CASSQALTEAFF. In DNA form, the CDR3 reads TGTGCCAGCAGCCAAGCTCTCACTGAAGCTTTCTTT.

This rearrangement joins TRBV4-2 to TRBJ2-6; 10 bases line up with TRBD2. The V gene's germline CDR1 is LGHNA and CDR2 YNFKEQ. The CDR3 consists of 19 residues. With 0 bases clipped from V and 0 bases from J, the junction kept 5 bases outside the gene matches. CDR3 in amino acids: CASSQDRIAGGSGANVLTF. In nucleotides, the CDR3 is TGTGCCAGCAGCCAAGACAGAATAGCGGGGGGCTCTGGGGCCAACGTCCTGACTTTC.

This clone occurred once. The sample holds other DNA sequences that translate to the same CDR3. The chain has TRBV6-5 and TRBJ1-2, with 9 bases matching TRBD1. The CDR3 totals 14 residues. CDR1 and CDR2 (germline): MNHEY, SVGAGI. V lost 6 bases to trimming and J lost 4 bases; unmatched junction nucleotides: 6. For the CDR3, the DNA is TGTGCCAGCAGCCGTGGACAGGGGAGCTATGGCTACACCTTC. Its protein product is CASSRGQGSYGYTF.

This chain connects TRBV14 to TRBJ1-2, with D possibly TRBD1 on 5 matching bases. V dropped 3 bases and J dropped 7 bases, with 12 bases sitting between them. CDR3 size: 13 residues. Germline V gene data show CDR1 as SGHDN and CDR2 as FVKESK. CDR3 amino acids: CASSQGLWGGYTF. CDR3 nucleotide sequence: TGTGCCAGCAGCCAGGGGCTTTGGGGTGGCTACACCTTC.

This clone occurred once. This sequence joins TRBV5-4 and TRBJ1-1; D gene uncertain. Per the germline V gene, CDR1 is SGHNT and CDR2 is YYREEE (reference sequence). CDR3 size: 12 residues. Trimming shortened V by 8 bases and J by 6 bases, and 14 bases separated the two germline ends. CDR3 loop: CASTSLGAEAFF. The CDR3 bases are TGTGCCAGTACTTCCCTCGGGGCTGAAGCTTTCTTT.